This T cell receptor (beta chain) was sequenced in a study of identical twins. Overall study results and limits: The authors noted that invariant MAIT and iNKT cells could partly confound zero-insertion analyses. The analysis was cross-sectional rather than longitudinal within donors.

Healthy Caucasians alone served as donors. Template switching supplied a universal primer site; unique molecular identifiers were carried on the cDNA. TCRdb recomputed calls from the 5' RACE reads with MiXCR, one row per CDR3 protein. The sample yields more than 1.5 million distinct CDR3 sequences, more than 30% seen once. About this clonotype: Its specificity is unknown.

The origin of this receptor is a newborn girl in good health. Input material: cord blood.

CDR3: CSAAQGRGEAFF. For the CDR3, the DNA is TGCAGTGCAGCACAGGGGCGGGGTGAAGCTTTCTTT. This chain links TRBV20-1 with TRBJ1-1, with 7 bases lining up with TRBD1. Germline V gene lookup returns CDR1 DFQATT and CDR2 SNEGSKA (reference sequence). The V gene end was trimmed by 6 bases and the J gene end by 7 bases; junction bases not matched to a gene: 8. The CDR3 length is 12 residues.